The source of this T cell receptor beta chain is a study of cytotoxic CD8 clonotypes in ibrutinib-treated CLL (dated by TCRdb to the early 2020s). About the study as a whole: The cohort was composed of 10 to 11 relapsed/refractory and 15 treatment-naive patients; IGHV unmutated status was identified in fewer than 18 patients. Of the approximately 90 people in the trial, 26 had longitudinal samples available. Cryopreserved peripheral blood mononuclear cells were collected at three points: before therapy, at response, and at either sustained remission or disease progression. Samples averaged 255,043 productive templates and 94,082 productive rearrangements. Samples at response were collected after a median of around twelve months of treatment, with a range of about 6 to 36 months. Partial responses were observed in about 24 patients and complete responses in 2; after a median follow-up of roughly 72 months, remission was maintained in 15 or so patients and progression was observed in roughly 12.

A MiSeq instrument was used for deep resolution sequencing, which targeted depths ranging from 1 in 1 million up to 1 in 200,000 T cells, with coverage averaging 10x for each clonotype. TCR beta libraries were generated with the immunoSEQ hsTCRB Kit. In the paper's pipeline: The data were analyzed with ImmunoSEQ Analyzer and ImmunoSEQ Data Assistant, and V, D and J gene assignments followed IMGT definitions. Clonality, with values ranging from 0 to 1, was calculated as one minus the normalized Shannon entropy of productive rearrangement frequencies. Only overrepresented clonotypes making up at least 0.05% of the repertoire of each patient were included in the public clonotype analysis. About a dozen repertoires from age-matched healthy donors, obtained from immuneACCESS, served as clonality controls. TCRdb provides this immuneACCESS table in a form limited to in-frame rearrangements. Some clones are lacking; in checked studies, under half of them reflect an unresolved V gene, and why the rest are absent is not known. V and J calls and clone size come straight from that table; D and trimming were deduced from the DNA. The sample data list approximately 330,000 clones, and around four fifths of these were observed just once. The ten largest make up roughly 7% of the sample.

What the authors observed across the whole study: Public clonotypes were found to be uncommon and were observed to contract or remain stable during treatment; the increase in clonality was shown to reflect expansion of private clonotypes at ibrutinib response. At baseline, clonality was higher than in age-matched healthy donors and showed a strong correlation with circulating CD8+ T-cell counts. An increase in clonality was observed at ibrutinib response, with clonality remaining stable during sustained remission and falling back toward baseline at progression. Lymph node repertoires were not examined, and the timing of sampling was not matched between patients in sustained remission and those whose disease progressed.

For TCR beta library preparation, about 2.1 micrograms of genomic DNA were extracted from the cryopreserved PBMCs. High-throughput TCR beta sequencing was performed on longitudinal blood samples from CLL patients receiving ibrutinib monotherapy. The patients took part in an open-label, single-center phase 2 trial of ibrutinib monotherapy. With respect to this clone: Its antigen is still unknown. No base quality values were provided; no much bigger clone lies one nucleotide off.

The CDR3 contains 14 residues, cysteine and phenylalanine counted. Of the read, only the CDR3 DNA is kept; its 42 bases are in frame from base 1. CDR1 and CDR2 are read off the germline V gene as MDHEN and SYDVKM. V and J are truncated by 3 bases and 5 bases respectively, leaving an intervening sequence of 13 bases. The source of this sequence is a human donor with chronic lymphocytic leukemia. The chain links TRBV28 with TRBJ1-1, with no reliable assignment of the D segment. The starting material was PBMCs, obtained before ibrutinib treatment. The DNA is TGTGCCAGCAGTTTCCCTTCCCCGGATACTGAAGCTTTCTTT. Its translation reads: CASSFPSPDTEAFF.